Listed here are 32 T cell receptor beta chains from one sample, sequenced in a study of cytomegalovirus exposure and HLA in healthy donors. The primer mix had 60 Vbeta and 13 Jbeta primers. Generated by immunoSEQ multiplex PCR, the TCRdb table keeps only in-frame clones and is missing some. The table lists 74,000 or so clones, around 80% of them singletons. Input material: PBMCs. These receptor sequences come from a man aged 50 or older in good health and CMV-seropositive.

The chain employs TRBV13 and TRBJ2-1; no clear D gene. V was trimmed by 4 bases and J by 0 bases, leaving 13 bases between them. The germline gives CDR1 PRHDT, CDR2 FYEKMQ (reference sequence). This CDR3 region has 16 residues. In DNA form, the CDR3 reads TGTGCCAGCAGCTCAACCTCGAGATCCTCCTACAATGAGCAGTTCTTC. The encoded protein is CASSSTSRSSYNEQFF.

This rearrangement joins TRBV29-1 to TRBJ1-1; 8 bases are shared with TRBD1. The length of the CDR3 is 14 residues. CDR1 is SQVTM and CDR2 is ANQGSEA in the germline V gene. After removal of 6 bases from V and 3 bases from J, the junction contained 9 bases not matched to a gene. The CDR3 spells CSVILTGVHTEAFF. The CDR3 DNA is TGCAGCGTGATTCTGACAGGGGTCCACACTGAAGCTTTCTTT.

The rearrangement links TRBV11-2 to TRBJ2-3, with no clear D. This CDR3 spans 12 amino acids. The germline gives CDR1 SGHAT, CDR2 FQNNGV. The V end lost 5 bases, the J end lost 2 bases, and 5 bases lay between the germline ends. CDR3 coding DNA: TGTGCCAGCAGCCCCAACACAGATACGCAGTATTTT. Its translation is CASSPNTDTQYF.

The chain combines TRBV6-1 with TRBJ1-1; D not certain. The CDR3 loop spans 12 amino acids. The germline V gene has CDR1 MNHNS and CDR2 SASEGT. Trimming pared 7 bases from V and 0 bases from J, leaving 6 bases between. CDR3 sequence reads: CASNRVNTEAFF. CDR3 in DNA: TGTGCCAGCAACAGAGTGAACACTGAAGCTTTCTTT.

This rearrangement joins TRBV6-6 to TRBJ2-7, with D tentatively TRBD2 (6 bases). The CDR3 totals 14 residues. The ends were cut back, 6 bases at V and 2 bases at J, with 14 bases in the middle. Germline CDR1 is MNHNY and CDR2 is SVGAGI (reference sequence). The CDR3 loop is CASSGSRTTYEQYF. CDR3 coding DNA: TGTGCCAGCAGCGGGAGTCGGACAACCTACGAGCAGTACTTC.

CDR3 DNA: TGCGCCAGCAGCCAAGACTACAGGGGATCTGGAAACACCATATATTTT. Translated: CASSQDYRGSGNTIYF. The chain recombines TRBV4-3 with TRBJ1-3; 7 nucleotides line up with TRBD1. Germline V gives CDR1 LGHNA, CDR2 YSLEER. Trimming at V came to 0 bases and at J to 1 base, leaving 3 bases not matched to a gene. CDR3 size: 16 residues.

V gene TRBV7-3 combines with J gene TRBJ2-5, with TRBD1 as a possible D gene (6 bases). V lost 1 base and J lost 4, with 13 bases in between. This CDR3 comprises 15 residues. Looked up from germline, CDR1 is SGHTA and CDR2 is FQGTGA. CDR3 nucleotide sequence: TGTGCCAGCAGCTTAAGGGAAGACAGGTCAGAGACCCAGTACTTC. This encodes CASSLREDRSETQYF.

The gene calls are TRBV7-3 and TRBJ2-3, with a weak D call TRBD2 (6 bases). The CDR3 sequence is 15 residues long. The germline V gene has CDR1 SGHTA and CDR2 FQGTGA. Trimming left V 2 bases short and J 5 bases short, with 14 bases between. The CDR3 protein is CASSLVAAALDTQYF. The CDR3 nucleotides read TGTGCCAGCAGCTTAGTAGCGGCAGCTTTAGATACGCAGTATTTT. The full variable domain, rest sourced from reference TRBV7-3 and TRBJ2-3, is GAGVSQTPSNKVTEKGKYVELRCDPISGHTALYWYRQSLGQGPEFLIYFQGTGAADDSGLPNDRFFAVRPEGSVSTLKIQRTERGDSAVYLCASSLVAAALDTQYFGPGTRLTVL.

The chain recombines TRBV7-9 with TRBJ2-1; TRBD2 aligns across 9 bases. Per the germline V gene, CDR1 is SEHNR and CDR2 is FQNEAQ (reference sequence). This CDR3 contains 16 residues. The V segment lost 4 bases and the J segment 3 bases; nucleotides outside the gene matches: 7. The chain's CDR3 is CASSWSSSGVYNEQFF. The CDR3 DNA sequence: TGTGCCAGCAGCTGGTCATCTAGCGGGGTCTACAATGAGCAGTTCTTC.

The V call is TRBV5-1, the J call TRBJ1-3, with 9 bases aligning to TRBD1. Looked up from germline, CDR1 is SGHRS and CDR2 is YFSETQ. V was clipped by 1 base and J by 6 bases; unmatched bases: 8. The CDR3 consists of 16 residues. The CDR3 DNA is TGCGCCAGCAGCTTGAATGGACAGGGGACTTTAAACACCATATATTTT. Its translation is CASSLNGQGTLNTIYF.

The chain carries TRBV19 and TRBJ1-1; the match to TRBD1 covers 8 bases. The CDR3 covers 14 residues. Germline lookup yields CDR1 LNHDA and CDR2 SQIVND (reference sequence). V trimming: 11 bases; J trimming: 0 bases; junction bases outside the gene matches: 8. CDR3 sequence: CACSKTGVNTEAFF. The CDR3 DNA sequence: TGTGCCTGTTCAAAGACAGGGGTGAACACTGAAGCTTTCTTT.

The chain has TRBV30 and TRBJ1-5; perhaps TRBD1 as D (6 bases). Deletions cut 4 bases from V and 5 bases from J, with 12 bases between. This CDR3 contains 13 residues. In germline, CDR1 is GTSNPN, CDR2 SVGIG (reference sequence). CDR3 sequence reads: CAWKGGADQPQHF. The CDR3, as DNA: TGTGCCTGGAAGGGGGGGGCCGATCAGCCCCAGCATTTT.

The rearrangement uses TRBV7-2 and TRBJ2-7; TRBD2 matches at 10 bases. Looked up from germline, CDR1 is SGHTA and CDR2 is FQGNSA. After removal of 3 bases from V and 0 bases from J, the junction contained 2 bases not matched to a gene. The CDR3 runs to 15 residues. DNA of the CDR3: TGTGCCAGCAGCTTGTCTAGCGGGAGCTCCTACGAGCAGTACTTC. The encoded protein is CASSLSSGSSYEQYF.

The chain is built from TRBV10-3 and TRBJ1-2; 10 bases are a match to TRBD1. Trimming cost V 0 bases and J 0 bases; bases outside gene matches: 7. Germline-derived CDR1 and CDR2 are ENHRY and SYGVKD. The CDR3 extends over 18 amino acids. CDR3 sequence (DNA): TGTGCCATCAGTGAGTCTCCGGGACAGGGGACCGCTAACTATGGCTACACCTTC. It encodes CAISESPGQGTANYGYTF.

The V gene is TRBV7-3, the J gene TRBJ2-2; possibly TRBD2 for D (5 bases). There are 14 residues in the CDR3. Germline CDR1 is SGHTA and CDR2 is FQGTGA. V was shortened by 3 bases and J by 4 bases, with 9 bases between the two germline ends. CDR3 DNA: TGTGCCAGCAGCTTGGGAGCTCCCACCGGGGAGCTGTTTTTT. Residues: CASSLGAPTGELFF.

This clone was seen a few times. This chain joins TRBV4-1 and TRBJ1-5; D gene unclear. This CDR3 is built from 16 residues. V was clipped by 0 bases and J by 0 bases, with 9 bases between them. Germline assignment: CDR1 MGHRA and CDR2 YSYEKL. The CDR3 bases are TGCGCCAGCAGCCAAGATTTAACAAGTAGCAATCAGCCCCAGCATTTT. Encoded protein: CASSQDLTSSNQPQHF.

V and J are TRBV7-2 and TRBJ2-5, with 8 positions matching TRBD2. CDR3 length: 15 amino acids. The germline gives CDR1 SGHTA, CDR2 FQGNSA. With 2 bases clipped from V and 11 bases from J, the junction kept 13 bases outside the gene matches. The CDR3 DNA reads TGTGCCAGCAGCTTAACTAGCGGCCTTCCTATACAGCAGTACTTC. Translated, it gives CASSLTSGLPIQQYF.

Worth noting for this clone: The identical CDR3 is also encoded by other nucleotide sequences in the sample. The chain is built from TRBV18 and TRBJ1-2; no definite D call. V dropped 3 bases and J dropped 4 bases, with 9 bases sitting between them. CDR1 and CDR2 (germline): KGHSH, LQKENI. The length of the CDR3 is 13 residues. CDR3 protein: CASSPDKTYGYTF. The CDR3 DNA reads TGTGCCAGCTCACCCGACAAGACCTATGGCTACACCTTC.

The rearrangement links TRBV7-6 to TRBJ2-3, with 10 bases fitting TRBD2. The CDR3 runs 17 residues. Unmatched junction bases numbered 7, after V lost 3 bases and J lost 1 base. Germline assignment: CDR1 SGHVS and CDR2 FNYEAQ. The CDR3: CASSLGAGGDRTDTQYF. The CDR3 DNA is TGTGCCAGCAGCTTGGGAGCGGGAGGGGATCGCACAGATACGCAGTATTTT.

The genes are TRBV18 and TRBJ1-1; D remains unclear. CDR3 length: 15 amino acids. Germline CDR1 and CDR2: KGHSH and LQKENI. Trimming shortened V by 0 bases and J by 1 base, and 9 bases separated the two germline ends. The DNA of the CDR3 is TGTGCCAGCTCACCACCGGGCCGCTCGAACACTGAAGCTTTCTTT. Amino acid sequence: CASSPPGRSNTEAFF.

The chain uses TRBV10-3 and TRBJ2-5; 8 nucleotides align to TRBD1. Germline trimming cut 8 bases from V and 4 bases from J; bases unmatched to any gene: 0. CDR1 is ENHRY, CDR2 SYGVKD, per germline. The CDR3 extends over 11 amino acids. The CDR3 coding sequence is TGTGCCATCGGACAGGGAGAGACCCAGTACTTC. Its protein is CAIGQGETQYF.

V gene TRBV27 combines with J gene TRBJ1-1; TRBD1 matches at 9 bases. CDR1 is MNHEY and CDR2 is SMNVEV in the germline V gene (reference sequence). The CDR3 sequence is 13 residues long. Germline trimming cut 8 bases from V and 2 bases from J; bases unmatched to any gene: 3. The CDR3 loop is CASGQGPNTEAFF. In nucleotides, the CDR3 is TGTGCCAGCGGACAGGGGCCAAACACTGAAGCTTTCTTT.

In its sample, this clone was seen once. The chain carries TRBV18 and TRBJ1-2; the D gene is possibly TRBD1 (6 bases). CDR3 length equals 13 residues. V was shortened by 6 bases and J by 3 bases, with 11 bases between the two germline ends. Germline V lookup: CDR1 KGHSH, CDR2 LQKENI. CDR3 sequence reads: CASSSGQHYGYTF. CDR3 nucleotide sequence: TGTGCCAGCTCCAGCGGACAGCACTATGGCTACACCTTC.

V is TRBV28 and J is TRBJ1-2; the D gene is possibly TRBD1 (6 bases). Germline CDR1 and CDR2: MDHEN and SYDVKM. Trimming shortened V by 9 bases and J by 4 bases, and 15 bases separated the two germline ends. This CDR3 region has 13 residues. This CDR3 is CASISTGVYGYTF. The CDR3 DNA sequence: TGTGCCAGTATCTCGACAGGTGTCTATGGCTACACCTTC.

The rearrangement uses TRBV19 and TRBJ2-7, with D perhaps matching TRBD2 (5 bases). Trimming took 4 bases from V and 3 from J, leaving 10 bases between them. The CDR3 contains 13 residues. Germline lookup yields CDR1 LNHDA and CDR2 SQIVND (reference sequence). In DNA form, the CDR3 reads TGTGCCAGTAGTAGTCCAGGAGGCTACGAGCAGTACTTC. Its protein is CASSSPGGYEQYF.

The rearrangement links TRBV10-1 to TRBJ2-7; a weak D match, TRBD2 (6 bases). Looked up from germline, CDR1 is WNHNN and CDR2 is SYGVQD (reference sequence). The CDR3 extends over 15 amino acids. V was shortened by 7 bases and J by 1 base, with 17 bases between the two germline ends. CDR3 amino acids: CASTHMGLLSYEQYF. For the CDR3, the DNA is TGCGCCAGCACACACATGGGACTCCTATCCTACGAGCAGTACTTC.

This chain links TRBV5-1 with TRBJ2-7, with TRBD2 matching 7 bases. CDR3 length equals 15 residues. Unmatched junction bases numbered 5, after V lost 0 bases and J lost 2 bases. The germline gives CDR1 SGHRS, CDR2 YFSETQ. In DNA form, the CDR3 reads TGCGCCAGCAGCTTGGTTGGAGGGACTACCTACGAGCAGTACTTC. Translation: CASSLVGGTTYEQYF.

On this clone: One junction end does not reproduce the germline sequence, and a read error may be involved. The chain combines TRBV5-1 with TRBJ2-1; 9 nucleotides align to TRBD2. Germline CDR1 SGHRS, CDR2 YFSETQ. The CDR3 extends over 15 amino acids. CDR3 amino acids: CASTLSLAGYNEQFF. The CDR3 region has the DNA TGCGCCAGCACCTTGTCCCTAGCGGGATACAATGAGCAGTTCTTC.

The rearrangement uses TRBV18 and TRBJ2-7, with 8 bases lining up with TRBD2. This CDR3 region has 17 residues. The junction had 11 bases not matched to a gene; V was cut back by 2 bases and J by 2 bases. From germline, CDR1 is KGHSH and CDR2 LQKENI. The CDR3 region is CASSPGRPGLAPYEQYF. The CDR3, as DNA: TGTGCCAGCTCACCAGGCAGGCCAGGACTAGCCCCCTACGAGCAGTACTTC.

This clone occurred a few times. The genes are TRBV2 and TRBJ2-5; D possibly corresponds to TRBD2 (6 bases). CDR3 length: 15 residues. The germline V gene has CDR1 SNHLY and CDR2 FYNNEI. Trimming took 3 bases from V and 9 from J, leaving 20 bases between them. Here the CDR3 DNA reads TGTGCCAGCAGTGACCGACTAGGCCACCAGTCGGCCCAGTACTTC. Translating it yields CASSDRLGHQSAQYF.

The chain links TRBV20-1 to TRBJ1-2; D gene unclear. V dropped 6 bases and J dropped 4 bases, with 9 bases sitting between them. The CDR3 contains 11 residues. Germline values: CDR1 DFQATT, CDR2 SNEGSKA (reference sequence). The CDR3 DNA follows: TGCAGTGCCATACTTCTCTATGGCTACACCTTC. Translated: CSAILLYGYTF.

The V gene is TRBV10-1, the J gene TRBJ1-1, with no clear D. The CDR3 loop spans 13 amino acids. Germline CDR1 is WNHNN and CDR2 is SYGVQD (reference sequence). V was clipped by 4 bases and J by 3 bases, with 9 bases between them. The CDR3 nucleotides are TGCGCCAGCAGTGCTAGGGAGGACACTGAAGCTTTCTTT. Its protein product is CASSAREDTEAFF.